This T cell receptor beta chain was found in a study of T cell changes during pregnancy in multiple sclerosis. This table comes from immunoSEQ multiplex PCR, and its TCRdb copy is limited to in-frame clones, with some not included. The sample carries roughly 57,000 clones, about 92% recorded once. Germline values: CDR1 SGHKS, CDR2 YYEKEE (reference sequence). The CDR3 is made up of 15 amino acids. Worth noting for this clone: Germline and junction disagree at one end, which may indicate a read error.

Material: CD4+ T cells from peripheral blood mononuclear cells, obtained after pregnancy. The sequence was obtained from a female donor with multiple sclerosis, enrolled in a pregnancy study. This sequence joins TRBV5-5 and TRBJ1-1; D not certain. The CDR3 nucleotides read TGTGCCAGCAGCTTCTCCCCCCATATGAACACGGAAGCTTTCTTT. This sequence encodes CASSFSPHMNTEAFF.